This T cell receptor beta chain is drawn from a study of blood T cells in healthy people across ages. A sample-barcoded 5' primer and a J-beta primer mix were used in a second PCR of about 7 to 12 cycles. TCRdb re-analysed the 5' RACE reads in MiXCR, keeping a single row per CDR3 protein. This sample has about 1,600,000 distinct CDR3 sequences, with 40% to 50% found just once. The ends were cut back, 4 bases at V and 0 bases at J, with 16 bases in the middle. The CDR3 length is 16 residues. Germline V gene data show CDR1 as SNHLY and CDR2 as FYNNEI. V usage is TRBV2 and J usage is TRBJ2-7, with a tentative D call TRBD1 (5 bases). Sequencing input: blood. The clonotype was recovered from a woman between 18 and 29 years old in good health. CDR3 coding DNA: TGTGCCAGCAGTGCGAGAATGGACATGAGCTCCTACGAGCAGTACTTC. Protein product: CASSARMDMSSYEQYF.